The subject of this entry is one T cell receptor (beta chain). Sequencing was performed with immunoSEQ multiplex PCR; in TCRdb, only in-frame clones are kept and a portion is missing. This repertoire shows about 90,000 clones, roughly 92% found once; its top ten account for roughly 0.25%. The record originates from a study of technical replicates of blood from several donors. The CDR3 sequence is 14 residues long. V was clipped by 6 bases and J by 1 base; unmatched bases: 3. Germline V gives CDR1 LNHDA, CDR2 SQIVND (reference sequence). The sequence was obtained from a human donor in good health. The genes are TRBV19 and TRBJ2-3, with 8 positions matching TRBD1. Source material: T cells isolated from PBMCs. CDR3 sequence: CASSIQGGTDTQYF. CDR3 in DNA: TGTGCCAGTAGCATACAGGGGGGCACAGATACGCAGTATTTT.